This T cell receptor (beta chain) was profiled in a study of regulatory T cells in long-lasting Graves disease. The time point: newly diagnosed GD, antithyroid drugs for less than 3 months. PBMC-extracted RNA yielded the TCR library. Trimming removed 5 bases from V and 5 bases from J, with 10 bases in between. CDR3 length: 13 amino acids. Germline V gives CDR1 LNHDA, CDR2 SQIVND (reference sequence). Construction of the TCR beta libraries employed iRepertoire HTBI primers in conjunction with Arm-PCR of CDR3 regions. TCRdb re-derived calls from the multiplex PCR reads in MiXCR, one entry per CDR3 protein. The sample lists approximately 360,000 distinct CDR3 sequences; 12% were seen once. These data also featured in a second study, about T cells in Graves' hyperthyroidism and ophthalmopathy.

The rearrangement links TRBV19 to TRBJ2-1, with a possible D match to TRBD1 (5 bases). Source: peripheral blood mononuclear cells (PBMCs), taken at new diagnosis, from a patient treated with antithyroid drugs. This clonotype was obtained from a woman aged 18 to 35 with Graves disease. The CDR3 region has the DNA TGTGCCAGTAGTCCGACAGCAAACAATGAGCAGTTCTTC. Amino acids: CASSPTANNEQFF.